The 20 T cell receptor beta chains in this list originate from one sample, sequenced in a study of T-cell memory formation after mild COVID-19. TCRdb redid the calling of the 5' RACE reads with MiXCR, one entry per CDR3 protein. This table holds hundreds of thousands of distinct CDR3 sequences, around 15% found once. Input material: PBMCs or a T cell subset sorted from them (not recorded which). Receptors were obtained from a man aged 18 to 35 who had mild COVID-19 (a few samples of this study predate the infection). Cell type and time point are not known.

CDR3 protein: CASVTAGGAVAV. CDR3 nucleotide sequence: TGTGCCAGCGTCACCGCCGGGGGGGCCGTTGCGGTC. The rearrangement links TRBV28 to TRBJ2-7; TRBD2 aligns across 8 bases. This CDR3 contains 12 residues. From germline, CDR1 is MDHEN and CDR2 SYDVKM.

This clonotype was seen a handful of times. This chain connects TRBV5-4 to TRBJ2-7, with D possibly TRBD1 on 7 matching bases. There are 15 residues in the CDR3. Germline V gene sequence: CDR1 SGHNT, CDR2 YYREEE (reference sequence). The ends were cut back, 5 bases at V and 0 bases at J, with 15 bases in the middle. This CDR3 reads CASSSRDSSSYEQYV. The CDR3 DNA reads as TGTGCCAGCAGTTCGCGGGACAGTAGCTCCTACGAGCAGTACGTC.

This clonotype was seen more than once but under ten times. V usage is TRBV20-1 and J usage is TRBJ2-7; no reliable D call. V gave up 4 bases and J gave up 3 bases, with 13 bases separating them. Germline loops: CDR1 DFQATT, CDR2 SNEGSKA (reference sequence). The CDR3 totals 13 residues. The CDR3 sequence: CSATPGRVYEQYF. For the CDR3, the DNA is TGCAGTGCTACCCCTGGAAGGGTCTACGAGCAGTACTTC.

The chain carries TRBV12-5 and TRBJ2-1; D tentatively fits TRBD1 or TRBD2 (5 bases each). Germline CDR1 LGHNT, CDR2 FRNRAP. The CDR3 has 13 amino acids. Trimming pared 9 bases from V and 3 bases from J, leaving 12 bases between. The CDR3 region has the DNA TGTGCTAGCGAGGGACCGAACTACAATGAGCAGTTCTTC. Translation gives CASEGPNYNEQFF.

V and J are TRBV7-6 and TRBJ1-1; unclear D gene. CDR1 is SGHVS, CDR2 FNYEAQ, per germline. The V end was cut by 5 bases, the J end by 2 bases, with 9 bases between. The CDR3 runs to 13 residues. This chain's CDR3 is CASSPMGNTEAFF. Here the CDR3 DNA reads TGTGCCAGCAGCCCCATGGGAAACACTGAAGCTTTCTTT. The entire variable domain, with the rest obtained from reference TRBV7-6 and TRBJ1-1, is as follows: GAGVSQSPRYKVTKRGQDVALRCDPISGHVSLYWYRQALGQGPEFLTYFNYEAQQDKSGLPNDRFSAERPEGSISTLTIQRTEQRDSAMYRCASSPMGNTEAFFGQGTRLTVV.

This clonotype showed up just a few times. This sequence joins TRBV12-3 or TRBV12-4 and TRBJ2-7; 12 bases map to TRBD1. The CDR3 length is 14 residues. The V gene end was trimmed by 4 bases and the J gene end by 6 bases; junction bases not matched to a gene: 4. Written as DNA, the CDR3 is TGTGCCAGCAGTTCCGGGACAGGGGGCTTCGAGCAGTACTTC. Translation: CASSSGTGGFEQYF.

Here the CDR3 reads CTPEVFNYGYTF. The CDR3 DNA is TGCACCCCGGAGGTTTTTAACTATGGCTACACCTTC. The V and J genes are TRBV20-1 and TRBJ1-2; the D is unclear. The germline gives CDR1 DFQATT, CDR2 SNEGSKA (reference sequence). The CDR3 is 12 residues long.

The chain combines TRBV12-3 or TRBV12-4 with TRBJ2-7, with TRBD1 matching over 9 bases. The CDR3 contains 15 residues. Unmatched junction bases numbered 10, after V lost 4 bases and J lost 6 bases. The CDR3 region has the DNA TGTGCCAGCAGTTCCTCGGGACAGGGCGGGATCGAGCAGTACTTC. Translated: CASSSSGQGGIEQYF.

V usage is TRBV7-9 and J usage is TRBJ1-1; D gene unclear. The CDR3 totals 12 residues. Germline CDR1 and CDR2: SEHNR and FQNEAQ (reference sequence). Trimming took 7 bases from V and 5 from J, leaving 11 bases between them. This CDR3 is CASTTPGTEAFF. CDR3 DNA: TGTGCCAGCACCACCCCGGGTACTGAAGCTTTCTTT.

This clonotype was detected only a few times. The gene calls are TRBV9 and TRBJ2-3; D possibly corresponds to TRBD1 (6 bases). Germline loops: CDR1 SGDLS, CDR2 YYNGEE. This CDR3 is built from 17 residues. Trimming stripped 2 bases from V and 2 bases from J, with 18 bases between. The CDR3 here is CASSVHTGSVSTDTQYF. The CDR3 nucleotides are TGTGCCAGCAGCGTTCATACAGGGTCGGTATCCACAGATACGCAGTATTTT. Complete variable domain (other parts from reference TRBV9 and TRBJ2-3): DSGVTQTPKHLITATGQRVTLRCSPRSGDLSVYWYQQSLDQGLQFLIQYYNGEERAKGNILERFSAQQFPDLHSELNLSSLELGDSALYFCASSVHTGSVSTDTQYFGPGTRLTVL.

This clonotype was picked up a small number of times. The chain carries TRBV5-4 and TRBJ2-4; possibly TRBD2 for D (7 bases). In germline, CDR1 is SGHNT, CDR2 YYREEE (reference sequence). V was clipped by 3 bases and J by 5 bases, with 12 bases between them. The CDR3 runs 14 residues. The CDR3 loop reads CASSYKGGENIQYF. Written as DNA, the CDR3 is TGTGCCAGCAGCTATAAGGGGGGGGAAAACATTCAGTACTTC.

In this sample, this clonotype turned up a few times. V is TRBV3-1 and J is TRBJ2-3, with D tentatively TRBD2 (5 bases). The CDR3 is 14 residues long. V lost 2 bases and J 5 bases, leaving 11 bases between the germline ends. Germline V gene data show CDR1 as LGHDT and CDR2 as YNNKEL (reference sequence). The CDR3 DNA follows: TGTGCCAGCAGCCAAAGAGCGGAGAGAGATACGCAGTATTTT. It specifies CASSQRAERDTQYF.

The V call is TRBV6-2 or TRBV6-3, the J call TRBJ2-7; D not resolved. The V end lost 10 bases, the J end lost 3 bases, and 16 bases lay between the germline ends. CDR3 length equals 13 residues. In germline, CDR1 is MNHEY, CDR2 SVGEGT. CDR3 nucleotides: TGTGCCACCACCCGGCTTTACGGCTACGAGCAGTACGTC. It translates to CATTRLYGYEQYV.

This clonotype occurred a few times. This sequence joins TRBV4-1 and TRBJ2-4; D gene uncertain. Trimming shortened V by 4 bases and J by 8 bases, and 15 bases separated the two germline ends. Germline-derived CDR1 and CDR2 are MGHRA and YSYEKL. The CDR3 spans 14 residues. CDR3 DNA: TGCGCCAGCAGCCCCCCGGGCCGGGTAGACATTCAGTACTTC. Translating it yields CASSPPGRVDIQYF.

The rearrangement uses TRBV18 and TRBJ2-7; TRBD1 might be the D (6 bases). V lost 6 bases, J lost 6 bases, and 12 bases lay in between. Germline V lookup: CDR1 KGHSH, CDR2 LQKENI. The CDR3 sequence is 12 residues long. The CDR3 bases are TGTGCCAGCTCCCCCTCAGGGGTCGAGCAGTACGTC. This sequence encodes CASSPSGVEQYV.

This clonotype was observed a few times. The V and J genes are TRBV20-1 and TRBJ2-2, with D perhaps TRBD1 (5 bases). V shed 1 base and J shed 3 bases, with 9 bases lying between them. This CDR3 comprises 14 residues. The germline CDR1 and CDR2 sequences are DFQATT and SNEGSKA (reference sequence). The CDR3 nucleotides are TGCAGTGCTAGAGCAGGGCCCTACACCGGGGAGCTGTTTTTT. It yields the protein CSARAGPYTGELFF.

This clonotype was seen only a few times. The chain links TRBV29-1 to TRBJ1-3; maybe TRBD1 (6 bases). The V gene lost 4 bases and the J gene lost 0 bases, with 10 bases spanning the gap. Germline assignment: CDR1 SQVTM and CDR2 ANQGSEA. This CDR3 spans 14 amino acids. The CDR3 DNA is TGCAGCGTTGTGGGACACCGCTCTGGAAACACCATATATTTT. Translated, it gives CSVVGHRSGNTIYF.

This clonotype has a handful of counts. The DNA of the CDR3 is TGTGCCATCAGACCGGGACTAGCGGGGGGGACAGATACGCAGTATTTT. Its translation is CAIRPGLAGGTDTQYF. The chain links TRBV10-3 to TRBJ2-3, with 16 bases identical to TRBD2. Germline-derived CDR1 and CDR2 are ENHRY and SYGVKD. Trimming took 6 bases from V and 3 from J; bases not matched to a gene: 3. The CDR3 is 16 residues long.

This clonotype was observed a few times. The chain is built from TRBV10-2 and TRBJ1-1; a weak D match, TRBD1 (5 bases). The CDR3 runs 15 residues. Trimming cost V 4 bases and J 1 base, with 13 bases left between them. Germline V lookup: CDR1 WSHSY, CDR2 SAAADI. The CDR3 DNA is TGCGCCAGCAGTGCGGAGGGACTAAGGAACACTGAAGCTTTCTTT. This encodes CASSAEGLRNTEAFF.

The sample holds a few counts of this clonotype. The rearrangement uses TRBV19 and TRBJ2-2, with no clear D. Germline V gene data show CDR1 as LNHDA and CDR2 as SQIVND (reference sequence). V shed 4 bases and J shed 5 bases, with 17 bases lying between them. The CDR3 sequence is 16 residues long. The CDR3 loop reads CASSRVRNSRTGELFF. Here the CDR3 DNA reads TGTGCCAGTAGTAGGGTCCGGAACTCGAGGACCGGGGAGCTGTTTTTT.